This TCR beta chain was sequenced during a study of cytotoxic CD8 clonotypes in ibrutinib-treated CLL. Study-wide context: Researchers reported about 10 relapsed/refractory and 15 treatment-naive patients, 17 of them IGHV unmutated. Once treatment had gone on for a median of around eleven months, range 6 to 36, response samples were drawn.

Trimming shortened V by 4 bases and J by 9 bases, and 22 bases separated the two germline ends. The CDR3 has 15 amino acids. Germline values: CDR1 SQVTM, CDR2 ANQGSEA. As concerns this clone: The antigen remains unidentified.

Study conclusions and caveats: With treatment, public clonotypes, which were uncommon, either contracted or remained stable.

The table came from immunoSEQ multiplex PCR; TCRdb's copy has only in-frame clones and leaves some out. Of tens of thousands of clones detected, roughly 75% appear once; the ten largest clones hold approximately 7.7%. The receptor was derived from a human donor with chronic lymphocytic leukemia. The chain recombines TRBV29-1 with TRBJ2-1; a possible D gene is TRBD1 (5 bases). This specimen was PBMCs, taken before ibrutinib treatment. Here the CDR3 DNA reads TGCAGCGTTGGGAATGGGCAGGGCGTGGTTGGTGAGCAGTTCTTC. Amino acid sequence: CSVGNGQGVVGEQFF.